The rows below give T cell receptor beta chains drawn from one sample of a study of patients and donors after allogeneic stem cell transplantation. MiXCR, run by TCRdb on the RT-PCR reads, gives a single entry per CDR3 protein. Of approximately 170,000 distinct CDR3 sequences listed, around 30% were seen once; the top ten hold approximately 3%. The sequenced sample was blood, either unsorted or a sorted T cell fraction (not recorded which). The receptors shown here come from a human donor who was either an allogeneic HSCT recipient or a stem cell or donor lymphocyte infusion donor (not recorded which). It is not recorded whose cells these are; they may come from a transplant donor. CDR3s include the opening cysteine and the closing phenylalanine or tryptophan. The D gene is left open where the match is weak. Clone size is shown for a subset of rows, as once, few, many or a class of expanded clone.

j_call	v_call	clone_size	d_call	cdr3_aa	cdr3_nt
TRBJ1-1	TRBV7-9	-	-	CASSPKQVVNTEAFF	TGTGCCAGCAGCCCTAAACAGGTAGTGAACACTGAAGCTTTCTTT
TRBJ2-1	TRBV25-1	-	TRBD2	CASSEFGTSGDYNEQFF	TGTGCCAGCAGTGAATTTGGGACTAGCGGGGATTACAATGAGCAGTTCTTC
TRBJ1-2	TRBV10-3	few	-	CAISAANYGYTF	TGTGCCATCAGTGCCGCAAACTATGGCTACACCTTC
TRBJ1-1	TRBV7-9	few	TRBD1	CASSLWTGTLNTEAFF	TGTGCCAGCAGCTTATGGACAGGGACCCTGAACACTGAAGCTTTCTTT
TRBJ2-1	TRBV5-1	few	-	CASMRESSYNEQFF	TGCGCCAGCATGAGGGAGAGCTCCTACAATGAGCAGTTCTTC
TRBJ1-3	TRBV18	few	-	CASSPGTSSGNTIYF	TGTGCCAGCTCACCAGGGACAAGCTCTGGAAACACCATATATTTT
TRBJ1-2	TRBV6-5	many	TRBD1	CASSRDRDYGYTF	TGTGCCAGCAGCCGGGACAGGGACTATGGCTACACCTTC
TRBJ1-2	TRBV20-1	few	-	CSARRDTFLNYGYTF	TGCAGTGCTAGAAGGGACACCTTTCTTAACTATGGCTACACCTTC
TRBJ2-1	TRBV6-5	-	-	CASSYSRGSYNEQFF	TGTGCCAGCAGTTACTCCAGGGGCTCCTACAATGAGCAGTTCTTC
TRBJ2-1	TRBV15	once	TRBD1	CATNRDRGSNEQFF	TGTGCCACCAACCGAGACAGGGGTTCCAATGAGCAGTTCTTC
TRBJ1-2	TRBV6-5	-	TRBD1	CASSYSGQDNYGYTF	TGTGCCAGCAGTTACTCGGGACAGGACAACTATGGCTACACCTTC
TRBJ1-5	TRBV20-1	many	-	CSASLGGYYQPQHF	TGCAGTGCTAGTCTCGGGGGGTATTATCAGCCCCAGCATTTT
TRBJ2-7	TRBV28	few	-	CASSLWDSPYEQYF	TGTGCCAGCAGTTTATGGGACAGTCCCTACGAGCAGTACTTC
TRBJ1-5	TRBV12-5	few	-	CASGLVWGRDQPQHF	TGTGCTAGTGGTTTGGTATGGGGGCGCGATCAGCCCCAGCATTTT
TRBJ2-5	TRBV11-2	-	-	CASSLGLYETQYF	TGTGCCAGCAGCTTAGGACTATACGAGACCCAGTACTTC
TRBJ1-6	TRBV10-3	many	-	CAIRKQDSPLHF	TGTGCCATCAGGAAACAGGATTCACCCCTCCACTTT
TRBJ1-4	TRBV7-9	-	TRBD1	CASSSGQGATNEKLFF	TGTGCCAGCAGCTCCGGACAGGGCGCAACTAATGAAAAACTGTTTTTT
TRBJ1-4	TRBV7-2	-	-	CASSLERRANEKLFF	TGTGCCAGCAGCTTAGAAAGGAGGGCTAATGAAAAACTGTTTTTT
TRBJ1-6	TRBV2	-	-	CASSERGGDSPLHF	TGTGCCAGCAGTGAACGGGGAGGAGATTCACCCCTCCACTTT
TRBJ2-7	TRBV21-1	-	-	CAIAQGRTYEQYF	TGTGCCATCGCACAGGGGAGGACCTACGAGCAGTACTTC
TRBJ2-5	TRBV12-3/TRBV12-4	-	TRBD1	CASRSRTGGETQYF	TGTGCCAGCCGATCCCGGACAGGGGGAGAGACCCAGTACTTC
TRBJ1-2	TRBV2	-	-	CASSGIYGYTF	TGTGCCAGCAGCGGGATCTATGGCTACACCTTC
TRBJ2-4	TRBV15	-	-	CATREVAKNIQYF	TGTGCCACCAGGGAGGTAGCCAAAAACATTCAGTACTTC
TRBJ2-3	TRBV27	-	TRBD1	CASSLGQGIDTDTQYF	TGTGCCAGCAGTCTCGGACAGGGAATCGACACAGATACGCAGTATTTT
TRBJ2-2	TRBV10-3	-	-	CAISETEEANTGELFF	TGTGCCATCAGTGAAACAGAGGAGGCGAACACCGGGGAGCTGTTTTTT
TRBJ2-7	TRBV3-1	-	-	CASKQGYEQYF	TGTGCCAGCAAACAGGGCTACGAGCAGTACTTC
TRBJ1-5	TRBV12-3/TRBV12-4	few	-	CASSIVRGWNQPQHF	TGTGCCAGCAGTATAGTTCGGGGCTGGAATCAGCCCCAGCATTTT
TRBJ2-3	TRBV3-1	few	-	CASRNSGSTDTQYF	TGTGCCAGCAGAAATTCAGGGAGCACAGATACGCAGTATTTT
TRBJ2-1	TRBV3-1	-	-	CASSQDHKDDEQFF	TGTGCCAGCAGCCAAGATCATAAGGACGATGAGCAGTTCTTC
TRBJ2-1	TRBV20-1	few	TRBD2	CSARDITSGSYNEQFF	TGCAGTGCTAGAGATATTACTAGCGGGAGTTACAATGAGCAGTTCTTC
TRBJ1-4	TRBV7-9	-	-	CASSFGQGSEKLFF	TGTGCCAGCAGCTTCGGCCAGGGGAGTGAAAAACTGTTTTTT
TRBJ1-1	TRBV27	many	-	CASSLSRGMNTEAFF	TGTGCCAGCAGTTTATCGCGGGGAATGAACACTGAAGCTTTCTTT